Shown below are 26 T cell receptor beta chains from a single sample sequenced in a study of T cell responses to AZD1222 COVID-19 vaccine. Produced via immunoSEQ multiplex PCR; TCRdb's table is partial and in-frame only. The sample lists some 86,000 clones; more than 70% were seen once. The specimen was peripheral blood, collected on day 0 of AZD1222 vaccination. These receptors all stem from an adult in good health.

The gene calls are TRBV3-1 (or the pseudogene TRBV3-2) and TRBJ1-1, with D unresolved. The CDR3 has 15 amino acids. The V and J ends lost 1 base and 0 bases respectively, with 9 bases between them. Germline CDR1 reads LGHDT; CDR2 reads YNNKEL (reference sequence). Here the CDR3 DNA reads TGTGCCAGCAGCCAAGGAACAGTTTTGAACACTGAAGCTTTCTTT. Amino acid sequence: CASSQGTVLNTEAFF.

In the case of this clone: This CDR3 is also generated by other DNA sequences in the sample. The chain links TRBV6-5 to TRBJ1-1; no clear D gene. Germline CDR1 reads MNHEY; CDR2 reads SVGAGI. The CDR3 runs to 13 residues. Trimming cost V 5 bases and J 1 base, with 8 bases left between them. This CDR3 is CASSLQENTEAFF. The CDR3 region has the DNA TGTGCCAGCAGTCTTCAGGAGAACACTGAAGCTTTCTTT.

The J gene is TRBJ2-5, the V gene TRBV11-1, with a tentative D call TRBD2 (6 bases). Germline lookup yields CDR1 SGHAT and CDR2 FQDESV (reference sequence). The CDR3 totals 14 residues. V lost 5 bases and J 1 base, leaving 11 bases between the germline ends. CDR3 loop: CASSRGGTQETQYF. CDR3 nucleotides: TGTGCCAGCAGCCGCGGAGGGACCCAAGAGACCCAGTACTTC.

J is TRBJ2-7 and V is TRBV7-2; 7 bases map to TRBD2. Trimming removed 4 bases from V and 5 bases from J; junction bases left unmatched: 8. The V gene's germline CDR1 is SGHTA and CDR2 FQGNSA. The CDR3 loop spans 14 amino acids. The CDR3: CASSSFGRSDEQYF. CDR3 DNA sequence: TGTGCCAGCAGCTCTTTCGGGAGGAGCGACGAGCAGTACTTC.

This rearrangement joins TRBV10-3 to TRBJ2-2; no clear D. CDR1 and CDR2 from the germline V gene are ENHRY and SYGVKD. The length of the CDR3 is 16 residues. V was cut by 2 bases and J by 0 bases, with 10 bases left in between. The CDR3 DNA follows: TGTGCCATCAGTGAGGGACCGCCAACGAACACCGGGGAGCTGTTTTTT. This codes for CAISEGPPTNTGELFF.

V and J are TRBV7-6 and TRBJ1-1, with 9 bases matching TRBD1. The CDR3 loop spans 14 amino acids. With V trimmed by 4 bases and J by 4 bases, 4 bases remained unmatched. Germline V gene data show CDR1 as SGHVS and CDR2 as FNYEAQ. The CDR3 loop is CASSSQGATTEAFF. The DNA for the CDR3 is TGTGCCAGCAGCTCACAGGGGGCGACCACTGAAGCTTTCTTT.

The chain recombines TRBV2 with TRBJ2-2; D gene unclear. Trimming pared 6 bases from V and 4 bases from J, leaving 6 bases between. Germline V gene data show CDR1 as SNHLY and CDR2 as FYNNEI. This CDR3 region has 12 residues. This CDR3 is CASSLGTGELFF. In nucleotides, the CDR3 is TGTGCCAGCAGCCTAGGCACCGGGGAGCTGTTTTTT.

J is TRBJ2-2 and V is TRBV18; 12 bases match TRBD2. Germline V gene data show CDR1 as KGHSH and CDR2 as LQKENI. J gave up 7 bases and V 1 base, and 4 bases lay outside the gene matches. The CDR3 sequence is 16 residues long. The CDR3 region has the DNA TGTGCCAGCTCACCACGGACTAGCGGGACTAGCGGGGAGCTGTTTTTT. Amino acid sequence: CASSPRTSGTSGELFF. Based on the CDR3 plus reference TRBV18 and TRBJ2-2, the full variable domain is NAGVMQNPRHLVRRRGQEARLRCSPMKGHSHVYWYRQLPEEGLKFMVYLQKENIIDESGMPKERFSAEFPKEGPSILRIQQVVRGDSAAYFCASSPRTSGTSGELFFGEGSRLTVL.

This chain uses TRBV5-1 with TRBJ2-7, with 10 positions matching TRBD2. V trimming: 2 bases; J trimming: 6 bases; junction bases outside the gene matches: 11. Germline CDR1 reads SGHRS; CDR2 reads YFSETQ. The CDR3 loop spans 16 amino acids. DNA for the CDR3: TGCGCCAGCAGCTTAGAAGCGGGGGGGCAGTTTGGCGAGCAGTACTTC. It codes for CASSLEAGGQFGEQYF.

This sequence joins TRBV15 and TRBJ2-4, with unresolved D. CDR1 and CDR2 (germline): LNHNV, YYDKDF (reference sequence). V was cut by 8 bases and J by 0 bases, with 8 bases left in between. The length of the CDR3 is 13 residues. The CDR3 is CATSGLAKNIQYF. Written as DNA, the CDR3 is TGTGCCACCTCCGGCTTAGCCAAAAACATTCAGTACTTC.

The chain employs TRBV27 and TRBJ2-7, with 7 bases aligning to TRBD1. CDR1 is MNHEY and CDR2 is SMNVEV in the germline V gene (reference sequence). CDR3 size: 13 residues. Trimming at V came to 4 bases and at J to 7 bases, leaving 7 bases not matched to a gene. The CDR3 reads CASSSGQSWEQYF. CDR3 bases: TGTGCCAGCAGTTCGGGACAGTCCTGGGAGCAGTACTTC.

V gene TRBV5-6 combines with J gene TRBJ2-1; weak D call: TRBD1 (6 bases). This CDR3 spans 14 amino acids. Germline V CDR1 and CDR2: SGHDT, YYEEEE. V lost 2 bases and J lost 3, with 9 bases in between. The CDR3 nucleotides are TGTGCCAGCAGCTTAGGGGACATCTACAATGAGCAGTTCTTC. It encodes CASSLGDIYNEQFF.

The rearrangement joins TRBV5-1 to TRBJ2-3; possibly TRBD1 for D (5 bases). Germline-derived CDR1 and CDR2 are SGHRS and YFSETQ. The CDR3 contains 14 residues. The germline V and J ends were trimmed by 4 bases and 1 base, with 10 bases remaining between them. CDR3 region: CASSMGPGTDTQYF. CDR3 nucleotide sequence: TGCGCCAGCAGCATGGGGCCCGGCACAGATACGCAGTATTTT.

J is TRBJ2-2 and V is TRBV6-5, with 7 bases identical to TRBD1. Per germline, CDR1 MNHEY and CDR2 SVGAGI. The CDR3 length is 14 residues. V was clipped by 7 bases and J by 1 base; unmatched bases: 3. CDR3 sequence reads: CASTGTVNTGELFF. Written as DNA, the CDR3 is TGTGCCAGCACCGGGACAGTGAACACCGGGGAGCTGTTTTTT.

This rearrangement joins TRBV7-2 to TRBJ2-7; D not certain. Germline values: CDR1 SGHTA, CDR2 FQGNSA. This CDR3 spans 13 amino acids. The V gene lost 5 bases and the J gene lost 2 bases, with 10 bases spanning the gap. CDR3 residues: CASSLPGTYEQYF. Written as DNA, the CDR3 is TGTGCCAGCAGCCTGCCAGGCACCTACGAGCAGTACTTC.

The chain carries TRBV20-1 and TRBJ1-2, with D unresolved. Germline CDR1 DFQATT, CDR2 SNEGSKA (reference sequence). This CDR3 is 13 amino acids long. V lost 3 bases and J lost 4, with 12 bases in between. Here the CDR3 DNA reads TGCAGTGCTAGTGATGGAAGATTCTATGGCTACACCTTC. Amino acids: CSASDGRFYGYTF.

This clone appeared a few times. This chain joins TRBV19 and TRBJ2-3; 7 bases line up with TRBD2. The germline gives CDR1 LNHDA, CDR2 SQIVND (reference sequence). There are 15 residues in the CDR3. The ends lost 6 bases at V and 2 bases at J; junction bases unmatched: 8. As DNA, the CDR3 is TGTGCCAGTAGCCCAGGAGCGGGGCTCACAGATACGCAGTATTTT. It encodes CASSPGAGLTDTQYF.

The V gene is TRBV28, the J gene TRBJ1-6; D perhaps matches TRBD1 (5 bases). The CDR3 consists of 17 residues. Trimming removed 6 bases from V and 10 bases from J, with 25 bases in between. The V gene's germline CDR1 is MDHEN and CDR2 SYDVKM. The chain's CDR3 is CASRSTRGGRTSSPLHF. The DNA of the CDR3 is TGTGCCAGCAGATCCACCCGTGGGGGGAGGACAAGCTCACCCCTCCACTTT.

V gene TRBV5-4 combines with J gene TRBJ2-2; tentative D call: TRBD2 (5 bases). The V gene's germline CDR1 is SGHNT and CDR2 YYREEE (reference sequence). This CDR3 is built from 17 residues. The V gene lost 2 bases and the J gene lost 2 bases, with 16 bases spanning the gap. The CDR3 DNA reads TGTGCCAGCAGCTTCGGCCAAGCGGCAGCCAACACCGGGGAGCTGTTTTTT. Its protein is CASSFGQAAANTGELFF.

The rearrangement links TRBV3-1 (or the pseudogene TRBV3-2) to TRBJ1-4; possible D gene TRBD1, 6 bases. The ends were cut back, 4 bases at V and 3 bases at J, with 12 bases in the middle. The CDR3 runs to 15 residues. Germline values: CDR1 LGHDT, CDR2 YNNKEL (reference sequence). The CDR3 spells CASSRGGASNEKLFF. CDR3 DNA: TGTGCCAGCAGCCGAGGGGGGGCTTCTAATGAAAAACTGTTTTTT.

This clone was found once. The junction differs from germline at one of its ends, possibly a read error. The chain recombines TRBV7-9 with TRBJ2-2, with TRBD1 matching 7 bases. The CDR3 sequence is 15 residues long. Germline V gene sequence: CDR1 SEHNR, CDR2 FQNEAQ (reference sequence). This chain's CDR3 is CASSSDRKNAGELFF. The CDR3 DNA sequence: TGTGCCAGCAGCTCGGACAGGAAGAACGCCGGGGAGCTGTTTTTT.

The genes are TRBV27 and TRBJ1-6; D ambiguous. The CDR3 extends over 13 amino acids. Germline values: CDR1 MNHEY, CDR2 SMNVEV (reference sequence). V gave up 6 bases and J gave up 7 bases, with 10 bases separating them. For the CDR3, the DNA is TGTGCCAGCAGGAACAACGCGAATTCACCCCTCCACTTT. Translation: CASRNNANSPLHF.

This clone has a single count. This chain joins TRBV5-1 and TRBJ2-1; TRBD1 or TRBD2 may be the D gene (5 bases each). The CDR3 is 17 amino acids. Germline loops: CDR1 SGHRS, CDR2 YFSETQ. Trimming removed 5 bases from V and 0 bases from J, with 18 bases in between. The DNA of the CDR3 is TGCGCCAGCAGGATTGGGACCGGCGGAAGCTCCTACAATGAGCAGTTCTTC. This gives the protein CASRIGTGGSSYNEQFF.

The CDR3, as DNA: TGTGCCAGCCGAGGGAGGGGAGGCACTGAAGCTTTCTTT. Protein product: CASRGRGGTEAFF. The V call is TRBV6-5, the J call TRBJ1-1, with D tentatively TRBD1 (5 bases). The CDR3 has 13 amino acids. The V gene's germline CDR1 is MNHEY and CDR2 SVGAGI. The V end was cut by 8 bases, the J end by 4 bases, with 14 bases between.

This clone has just one count. The chain joins TRBV4-1 to TRBJ2-3; 9 nucleotides agree with TRBD1. V lost 4 bases to trimming and J lost 4 bases; unmatched junction nucleotides: 3. This CDR3 has 14 amino acids. The germline V gene encodes CDR1 MGHRA and CDR2 YSYEKL. The CDR3 nucleotides are TGCGCCAGCAGCCTAACAGGGGGCCCAGATACGCAGTATTTT. Amino acid sequence: CASSLTGGPDTQYF.

The chain combines TRBV30 with TRBJ1-2; a possible D gene is TRBD1 (5 bases). Germline V gene data show CDR1 as GTSNPN and CDR2 as SVGIG (reference sequence). The germline V and J ends were trimmed by 2 bases and 4 bases, with 11 bases remaining between them. The length of the CDR3 is 13 residues. The CDR3 DNA is TGTGCCTGGAGTCCAAGGGGCATCTATGGCTACACCTTC. Amino acids: CAWSPRGIYGYTF. Full variable domain (rest looked up from reference TRBV30 and TRBJ1-2): SQTIHQWPATLVQPVGSPLSLECTVEGTSNPNLYWYRQAAGRGLQLLFYSVGIGQISSEVPQNLSASRPQDRQFILSSKKLLLSDSGFYLCAWSPRGIYGYTFGSGTRLTVV.